A single sample is the source of the 19 T cell receptor beta chains below, sequenced in a study of control samples from healthy donors and cancer patients. Using immunoSEQ multiplex PCR, the repertoire was profiled, and TCRdb retains in-frame clones only, with some absent. The data show about 130,000 clones, over 85% seen once. The sample comprised blood. The origin of the receptors is a man aged 25-45 years in good health.

The chain combines TRBV6-2 or TRBV6-3 with TRBJ1-1; D not resolved. V dropped 5 bases and J dropped 5 bases, with 12 bases sitting between them. The CDR3 is made up of 13 amino acids. Germline lookup yields CDR1 MNHEY and CDR2 SVGEGT. CDR3 DNA: TGTGCCAGCAGTCGCACAGAGACTACTGAAGCTTTCTTT. Translating it yields CASSRTETTEAFF.

The V and J genes are TRBV6-5 and TRBJ2-1, with D possibly TRBD1 on 7 matching bases. The V gene's germline CDR1 is MNHEY and CDR2 SVGAGI. Trimming took 2 bases from V and 6 from J, leaving 11 bases between them. CDR3 length equals 14 residues. In DNA, the CDR3 is TGTGCCAGCAGTTACCAGGGGGGACCCAATGAGCAGTTCTTC. Encoded protein: CASSYQGGPNEQFF.

The V call is TRBV3-1 (or the pseudogene TRBV3-2), the J call TRBJ1-4; D might be TRBD1 (6 bases). The CDR3 covers 12 residues. CDR1 and CDR2 from the germline V gene are LGHDT and YNNKEL (reference sequence). V was pared by 3 bases and J by 14 bases, with 13 bases between. CDR3 loop: CASSQLGGKLFF. CDR3 nucleotide sequence: TGTGCCAGCAGCCAGCTAGGGGGGAAGCTGTTTTTT.

V is TRBV5-1 and J is TRBJ1-4; no reliable D call. Trimming cost V 8 bases and J 7 bases, with 9 bases left between them. The CDR3 length is 11 residues. From germline, CDR1 is SGHRS and CDR2 YFSETQ. The CDR3 region has the DNA TGCGCCAGTCTAAGCACTGAAAAACTGTTTTTT. Its protein is CASLSTEKLFF. The full variable domain, with the rest looked up from reference TRBV5-1 and TRBJ1-4, is KAGVTQTPRYLIKTRGQQVTLSCSPISGHRSVSWYQQTPGQGLQFLFEYFSETQRNKGNFPGRFSGRQFSNSRSEMNVSTLELGDSALYLCASLSTEKLFFGSGTQLSVL.

J is TRBJ2-2 and V is TRBV5-1; D is uncertain. The CDR3 contains 18 residues. The germline CDR1 and CDR2 sequences are SGHRS and YFSETQ. V dropped 0 bases and J dropped 1 base, with 16 bases sitting between them. The CDR3 sequence is CASSLAKLSVGNTGELFF. CDR3 bases: TGCGCCAGCAGCTTGGCCAAGTTGAGCGTAGGGAACACCGGGGAGCTGTTTTTT.

The chain carries TRBV28 and TRBJ1-5; D unresolved. From germline, CDR1 is MDHEN and CDR2 SYDVKM. This CDR3 has 12 residues. V lost 3 bases and J 8 bases, leaving 8 bases between the germline ends. The CDR3 DNA sequence: TGTGCCAGCAGTTTCATTCTGGAGCCCCAGCATTTT. Translation: CASSFILEPQHF.

The rearrangement joins TRBV9 to TRBJ2-1, with 8 nucleotides matching TRBD2. Per germline, CDR1 SGDLS and CDR2 YYNGEE. The CDR3 loop spans 16 amino acids. With 2 bases clipped from V and 8 bases from J, the junction kept 12 bases outside the gene matches. The CDR3 nucleotides read TGTGCCAGCAGCGTCCCCGGGGGGGTTTTAAGCGATGAGCAGTTCTTC. The encoded protein is CASSVPGGVLSDEQFF.

V and J are TRBV7-6 and TRBJ2-4; 8 bases fit TRBD1. With 3 bases clipped from V and 5 bases from J, the junction kept 6 bases outside the gene matches. The CDR3 totals 15 residues. Looked up from germline, CDR1 is SGHVS and CDR2 is FNYEAQ. The CDR3: CASSFGTGGQNIQYF. CDR3 in DNA: TGTGCCAGCAGCTTCGGAACAGGGGGTCAAAACATTCAGTACTTC.

The genes are TRBV9 and TRBJ2-3; D uncertain. Germline V gene sequence: CDR1 SGDLS, CDR2 YYNGEE. CDR3 length equals 13 residues. Trimming pared 4 bases from V and 5 bases from J, leaving 11 bases between. The CDR3 loop is CASSPLTQDTQYF. CDR3 nucleotides: TGTGCCAGCAGCCCACTAACCCAAGATACGCAGTATTTT.

V gene TRBV12-5 combines with J gene TRBJ2-1; the D call may be TRBD1 or TRBD2 (5 bases each). The CDR3 is 14 amino acids. The germline CDR1 and CDR2 sequences are LGHNT and FRNRAP. Deletions cut 1 base from V and 7 bases from J, with 11 bases between. The CDR3 DNA sequence: TGTGCTAGTGGTTTGGGGACGAGGGGAAATGAGCAGTTCTTC. Translation gives CASGLGTRGNEQFF. Based on the CDR3 plus reference TRBV12-5 and TRBJ2-1, the full variable domain is DARVTQTPRHKVTEMGQEVTMRCQPILGHNTVFWYRQTMMQGLELLAYFRNRAPLDDSGMPKDRFSAEMPDATLATLKIQPSEPRDSAVYFCASGLGTRGNEQFFGPGTRLTVL.

V is TRBV28 and J is TRBJ2-7; 9 bases align to TRBD1. Germline trimming cut 7 bases from V and 4 bases from J; bases unmatched to any gene: 5. The CDR3 has 13 residues. CDR1 and CDR2 (germline): MDHEN, SYDVKM. The DNA of the CDR3 is TGTGCCAGCACGGACAGGGGAAAATACGAGCAGTACTTC. Amino acid sequence: CASTDRGKYEQYF.

V gene TRBV28 combines with J gene TRBJ2-1; 9 bases agree with TRBD1. The length of the CDR3 is 17 residues. The junction had 10 bases not matched to a gene; V was cut back by 2 bases and J by 5 bases. Germline V gives CDR1 MDHEN, CDR2 SYDVKM. CDR3 amino acids: CASSLKSWTGANNEQFF. The CDR3 DNA is TGTGCCAGCAGTTTAAAAAGTTGGACAGGGGCTAACAATGAGCAGTTCTTC.

The rearrangement links TRBV27 to TRBJ2-4; D perhaps matches TRBD1 (6 bases). The germline V gene encodes CDR1 MNHEY and CDR2 SMNVEV (reference sequence). V was pared by 4 bases and J by 6 bases, with 19 bases between. The CDR3 covers 16 residues. In nucleotides, the CDR3 is TGTGCCAGCAGTTCCGTTCCCGGACAGCGCGGAAACATTCAGTACTTC. It yields the protein CASSSVPGQRGNIQYF.

The rearrangement uses TRBV30 and TRBJ2-7; TRBD1 matches at 7 bases. Unmatched junction bases numbered 6, after V lost 1 base and J lost 3 bases. The length of the CDR3 is 14 residues. CDR1 and CDR2 (germline): GTSNPN, SVGIG (reference sequence). The CDR3 nucleotides are TGTGCCTGGAGTGGCGAGGCAGGGGGCTACGAGCAGTACTTC. It is translated as CAWSGEAGGYEQYF.

This chain uses TRBV9 with TRBJ1-1; no clear D gene. Per germline, CDR1 SGDLS and CDR2 YYNGEE. The ends were cut back, 0 bases at V and 6 bases at J, with 18 bases in the middle. The CDR3 sequence is 16 residues long. CDR3 residues: CASSVGIGRGLAEAFF. The CDR3 DNA reads TGTGCCAGCAGCGTAGGGATCGGACGGGGATTGGCTGAAGCTTTCTTT.

The chain has TRBV3-1 (or the pseudogene TRBV3-2) and TRBJ2-5, with 7 bases lining up with TRBD2. The CDR3 consists of 14 residues. Germline loops: CDR1 LGHDT, CDR2 YNNKEL (reference sequence). The V and J ends lost 2 bases and 4 bases, in that order; junction bases with no gene match: 4. CDR3 DNA: TGTGCCAGCAGCCAATTCGGGGGGATAGAGACCCAGTACTTC. This sequence encodes CASSQFGGIETQYF.

The chain is built from TRBV18 and TRBJ1-1; 7 nucleotides align to TRBD1. This CDR3 spans 16 amino acids. In germline, CDR1 is KGHSH, CDR2 LQKENI. Losses at the gene ends were 3 bases for V and 1 base for J; bases not matched to a gene: 8. In nucleotides, the CDR3 is TGTGCCAGCTCACCTGAACCGACAGGGTGGAACACTGAAGCTTTCTTT. It translates to CASSPEPTGWNTEAFF.

This clone was seen a single time. The chain employs TRBV19 and TRBJ2-5; D is perhaps TRBD2 (5 bases). The CDR3 contains 15 residues. Trimming removed 0 bases at V and 2 bases at J, with 10 bases between. Germline-derived CDR1 and CDR2 are LNHDA and SQIVND (reference sequence). This chain's CDR3 is CASSIDRGQQETQYF. The CDR3 bases are TGTGCCAGTAGTATAGATCGAGGGCAGCAAGAGACCCAGTACTTC.

The V and J genes are TRBV2 and TRBJ2-7; 7 bases fit TRBD1. CDR1 and CDR2 from the germline V gene are SNHLY and FYNNEI. This CDR3 has 16 residues. The V segment lost 5 bases and the J segment 1 base; nucleotides outside the gene matches: 11. This chain's CDR3 is CASSNPQGGPSYEQYF. The CDR3 region has the DNA TGTGCCAGCAGTAACCCCCAAGGGGGCCCTTCCTACGAGCAGTACTTC.